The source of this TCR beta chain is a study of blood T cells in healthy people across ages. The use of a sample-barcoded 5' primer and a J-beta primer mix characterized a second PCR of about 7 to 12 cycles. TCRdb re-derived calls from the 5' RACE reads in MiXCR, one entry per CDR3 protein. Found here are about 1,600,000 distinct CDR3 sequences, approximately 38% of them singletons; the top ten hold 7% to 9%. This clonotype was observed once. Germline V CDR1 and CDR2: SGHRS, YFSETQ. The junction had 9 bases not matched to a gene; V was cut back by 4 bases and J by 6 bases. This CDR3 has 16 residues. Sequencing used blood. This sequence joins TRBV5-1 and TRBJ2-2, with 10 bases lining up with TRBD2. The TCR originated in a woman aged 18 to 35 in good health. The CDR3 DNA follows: TGCGCCAGCAGCACAAGCGGGGGGGCCGCATCCGGGGAGCTGTTTTTT. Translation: CASSTSGGAASGELFF. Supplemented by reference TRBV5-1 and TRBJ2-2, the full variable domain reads KAGVTQTPRYLIKTRGQQVTLSCSPISGHRSVSWYQQTPGQGLQFLFEYFSETQRNKGNFPGRFSGRQFSNSRSEMNVSTLELGDSALYLCASSTSGGAASGELFFGEGSRLTVL.